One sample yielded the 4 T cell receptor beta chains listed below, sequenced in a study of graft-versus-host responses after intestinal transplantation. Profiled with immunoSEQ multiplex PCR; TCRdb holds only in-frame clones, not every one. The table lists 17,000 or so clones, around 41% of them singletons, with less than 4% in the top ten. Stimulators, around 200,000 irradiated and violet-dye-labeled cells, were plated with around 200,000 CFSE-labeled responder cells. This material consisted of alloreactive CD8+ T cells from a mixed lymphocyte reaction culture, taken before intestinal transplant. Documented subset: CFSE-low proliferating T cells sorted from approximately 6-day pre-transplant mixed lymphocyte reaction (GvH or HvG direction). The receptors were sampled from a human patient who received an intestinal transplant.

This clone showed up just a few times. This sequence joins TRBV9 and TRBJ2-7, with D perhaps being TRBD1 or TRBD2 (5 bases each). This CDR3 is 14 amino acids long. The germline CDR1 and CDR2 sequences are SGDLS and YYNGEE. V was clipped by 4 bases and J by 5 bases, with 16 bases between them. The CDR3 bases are TGTGCCAGCAGCCCGACCGGGGCAGGCAACGAGCAGTACTTC. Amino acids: CASSPTGAGNEQYF.

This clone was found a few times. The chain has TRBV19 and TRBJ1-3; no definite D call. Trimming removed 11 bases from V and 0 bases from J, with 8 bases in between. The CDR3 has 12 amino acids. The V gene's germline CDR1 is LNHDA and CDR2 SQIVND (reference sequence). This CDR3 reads CAGPPSGNTIYF. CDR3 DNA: TGTGCCGGCCCGCCCTCTGGAAACACCATATATTTT.

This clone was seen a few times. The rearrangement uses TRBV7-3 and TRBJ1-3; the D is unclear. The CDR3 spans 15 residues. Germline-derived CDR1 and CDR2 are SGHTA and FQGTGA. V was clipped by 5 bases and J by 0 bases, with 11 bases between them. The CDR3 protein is CASSRTGISGNTIYF. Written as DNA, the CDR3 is TGTGCCAGCAGCCGTACGGGAATCTCTGGAAACACCATATATTTT.

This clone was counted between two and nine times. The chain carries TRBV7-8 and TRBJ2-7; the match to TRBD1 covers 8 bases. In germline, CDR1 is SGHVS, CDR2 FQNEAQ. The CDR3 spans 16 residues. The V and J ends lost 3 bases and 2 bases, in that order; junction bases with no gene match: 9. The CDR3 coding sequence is TGTGCCAGCAGCTTCGAGGACAGGGTATTACCCTACGAGCAGTACTTC. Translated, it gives CASSFEDRVLPYEQYF.